The entry that follows covers one T cell receptor beta chain sequence. In the study's own analysis: Amplification of reference gene primers provided the estimated nucleated cell counts. Sequenced by immunoSEQ multiplex PCR; TCRdb stores in-frame clones only, minus some. That table is the source of V, J and clone size, and D and trimming were worked out from the DNA. Here the sample spans about 250,000 clones, over 75% being singletons. Cohorts were determined from participant-reported clinical history. This CDR3 has 14 residues. Trimming took off 1 base at V and 8 bases at J, with 12 bases between the two ends. Germline lookup yields CDR1 SEHNR and CDR2 FQNEAQ (reference sequence). This specimen belongs to a study of blood T cell repertoires in COVID-19. Across the whole study: The United States, Italy and Spain supplied acute and convalescent COVID-19 samples.

The TCR comes from a man aged 35 to 55 who had recovered from COVID-19. The sample comprised PBMCs or T cells enriched from blood (not recorded which). This sequence joins TRBV7-9 and TRBJ2-1; TRBD2 might be the D (5 bases). Here the CDR3 reads CASSLVWERDEQFF. The CDR3 bases are TGTGCCAGCAGCTTAGTCTGGGAGAGGGATGAGCAGTTCTTC. Combining the CDR3 with reference TRBV7-9 and TRBJ2-1 gives the whole variable domain DTGVSQNPRHKITKRGQNVTFRCDPISEHNRLYWYRQTLGQGPEFLTYFQNEAQLEKSRLLSDRFSAERPKGSFSTLEIQRTEQGDSAMYLCASSLVWERDEQFFGPGTRLTVL.